This T cell receptor beta chain came from a study of shared clonotypes between healthy human individuals (dated by TCRdb to 2019 to 2021). Some background on the complete study: The cohort comprised a couple of women and a few men aged 18 to 49 years. For each donor, CD4 naive and CD4 memory were each run on three plates, CD8 naive on two plates, and CD8 memory on one plate. Blood TCR repertoires of several healthy adults were deeply sequenced to estimate repertoire size and the extent of clonotype sharing between individuals. Different laboratories and diverse techniques were used to prepare libraries and sequence TCR repertoires, to increase sequencing depth and limit assay-specific biases. Between about 0.8 and 9 billion PBMCs per donor were obtained by leukapheresis. Summary of the overall study and its limitations: Based on pairwise subsampling, the degree of clonotype sharing among donors was expected to be affected by sequencing depth. Incomplete sequencing was indicated by rarefaction of sorted-subset datasets, despite the large sequencing depth. Approximately 5% of naive CD4, 3.5% of naive CD8, approximately 2.2% of memory CD4, and 0.4% of memory CD8 clonotypes were shared across four donors. Sampling was limited to blood, and TCR repertoires in tissue likely differ from TCR repertoires in blood. Estimated clonotype richness was generally larger for naive than for memory subsets. Compared with non-shared clonotypes, clonotypes shared by all four sorted-subset donors had higher generation probabilities. Because the study included only a small number of donors, the genetic and exposure-history diversity represented was limited.

Taken from cysteine to phenylalanine, the CDR3 has 14 residues. Only the CDR3 region is kept as DNA, spanning 42 bases read in frame from base 1. From a lookup of the germline V gene, CDR1 and CDR2 are MDHEN and SYDVKM. V is clipped by 0 bases and J by 3 bases, and the sequence between their germline boundaries is 7 bases long. CD8 naive samples consisted of CD45RO-negative cells that were positively selected for CCR7, yielding a CD45RA+CCR7+ population without TemRA cells. The donors were healthy, HIV-negative adults with no recently reported acute infections or vaccinations. Every donor was a Caucasian adult residing in Nashville, Tennessee, USA. Blood was obtained by leukapheresis, after which PBMCs were separated by Ficoll-Histopaque density gradient centrifugation and cryopreserved in liquid nitrogen vapor phase. Purity and quantity of every magnetically sorted T cell population were checked by analytical flow cytometry. Each sorted fraction had its genomic DNA isolated and then quantified by UV absorbance on a Nanodrop 2000c.

TCR CDR3 regions were amplified from genomic DNA by multiplex PCR using the deep immunoSEQ assay. Extracted genomic DNA from each cell subset was distributed evenly across all wells of several immunoSEQ 96-well plates, and each plate was treated as a replicate. For sorted subsets, about 210 ng of genomic DNA, equivalent to roughly 33,000 T cell genomes, went into each replicate PCR. Purified libraries were measured with a Qubit 3.0 fluorometer, size-checked on a Bioanalyzer 2100, and measured again with the KAPA Library Quantification kit. Every immunoSEQ 96-well plate was sequenced on a separate single-read 150-cycle Illumina NextSeq 550 flow cell. Regarding the original processing steps: Because the immunoSEQ output included only junctional sequences and no quality scores, the filtering could not be the same as the filtering used for full-length reads. To assign V/J genes and CDR3, sequences were annotated against IMGT germline references using PyIR, a Python wrapper for IgBLAST v1.9. Reads were removed for weak V/J assignments (E-value above 1e-6), missing CDR3, stop codons, out-of-frame junctions, or ambiguous translated residues. V3J clonotypes were defined as sequences sharing an identical inferred V gene, J gene, and CDR3 amino acid sequence. Percentage overlap between repertoires was computed as shared unique clonotypes divided by the size of the smaller repertoire. Three approaches were used to assess repertoire richness: RTK rarefaction, the Chao1 estimator, and Recon v2.1 estimates of unobserved clonotypes. Generation probabilities for all TCRbeta clonotypes obtained by the gDNA method from a handful of donors were computed using OLGA. Imported from immuneACCESS, the table was reduced by TCRdb to in-frame sequences with V and J called. These copies leave out some clones; in studies compared against another copy, an unresolved V gene accounts for under half, and the cause of the remainder is not known. For V, J and clone size, that table is used; D and trimming come from the DNA. This sample gives around 1.9 million clones in total; just over 90% of them show up just once. Together, the top ten hold under 2% of the sample.

A remark on this clone: What this receptor recognizes is not known. Base qualities are not at hand, and no much larger clone is one base apart.

Sequences were obtained from naive CD8+ T cells from PBMCs. In the paper's terms, the cell subset or site label means: CD45RA+CCR7+. The chain uses TRBV28 and TRBJ2-3, with the D segment identity uncertain. This TCR was recovered from a man between 18 and 35 years old in good health. Some clones in this sample may be carry-over from other donors' samples. The CDR3 amino acid sequence is: CASSLWGPTDTQYF. The DNA sequence is TGTGCCAGCAGTTTATGGGGTCCGACAGATACGCAGTATTTT.